This TCR beta chain was recovered during a study of beta chain features in type 1 diabetes. General study results and limits: When Type 1 diabetes patients were examined, their TCRB CDR3s proved moderately but significantly shorter in all four CD4+ subsets.

Expressed TCRB transcripts were sequenced because the isolated RNA had all been reverse transcribed beforehand. TCRdb's copy holds only in-frame clones and misses some; the assay was immunoSEQ multiplex PCR. Here the sample spans roughly 730,000 clones, 13% being singletons. On this clone itself: Its target is unknown.

CDR1 KGHSH and CDR2 LQKENI come from the germline V gene. Trimming removed 8 bases at V and 2 bases at J, with 15 bases between. The CDR3 is 15 residues long. The sequence was obtained from a man aged 18 to 30 with type 1 diabetes. The chain employs TRBV18 and TRBJ2-2; D is perhaps TRBD1 (6 bases). The sequenced material came from naive CD4+ T cells from blood. The CDR3 DNA reads TGTGCCAGCACCTACCAACAGGGCAACACCGGGGAGCTGTTTTTT. Its translation is CASTYQQGNTGELFF.